Sequencing of this T cell receptor beta chain was carried out in a study of identical twins. After template switching added a universal primer site, the resulting cDNA carried unique molecular identifiers. TCRdb reprocessed the 5' RACE reads with MiXCR, giving one entry per CDR3 protein. This sample has about 240,000 distinct CDR3 sequences, with approximately 7.3% found just once. The germline gives CDR1 SGHRS, CDR2 YFSETQ. With V trimmed by 2 bases and J by 3 bases, 11 bases remained unmatched. This CDR3 contains 18 residues. Of note for this clonotype: Its antigen is currently unknown.

Regarding the study as a whole: High-abundance cord blood beta clonotypes had fewer insertions; memory repertoires showed none.

This sample was shared with a second study, whose subject was yellow fever vaccine responses in identical twins. That work adds: In identical twins, vaccine T cell responses appeared partly shared and partly individual.

The sequenced material came from CD8+ T cells sorted from blood. The rearrangement joins TRBV5-1 to TRBJ2-3, with 11 nucleotides matching TRBD2. The sequence was obtained from a young woman in good health. CDR3 sequence (DNA): TGCGCCAGCAGCTTTACATACTTAGCGGGGGGGCCAACAGATACGCAGTATTTT. Translation: CASSFTYLAGGPTDTQYF. Based on the CDR3 plus reference TRBV5-1 and TRBJ2-3, the full variable domain is KAGVTQTPRYLIKTRGQQVTLSCSPISGHRSVSWYQQTPGQGLQFLFEYFSETQRNKGNFPGRFSGRQFSNSRSEMNVSTLELGDSALYLCASSFTYLAGGPTDTQYFGPGTRLTVL.